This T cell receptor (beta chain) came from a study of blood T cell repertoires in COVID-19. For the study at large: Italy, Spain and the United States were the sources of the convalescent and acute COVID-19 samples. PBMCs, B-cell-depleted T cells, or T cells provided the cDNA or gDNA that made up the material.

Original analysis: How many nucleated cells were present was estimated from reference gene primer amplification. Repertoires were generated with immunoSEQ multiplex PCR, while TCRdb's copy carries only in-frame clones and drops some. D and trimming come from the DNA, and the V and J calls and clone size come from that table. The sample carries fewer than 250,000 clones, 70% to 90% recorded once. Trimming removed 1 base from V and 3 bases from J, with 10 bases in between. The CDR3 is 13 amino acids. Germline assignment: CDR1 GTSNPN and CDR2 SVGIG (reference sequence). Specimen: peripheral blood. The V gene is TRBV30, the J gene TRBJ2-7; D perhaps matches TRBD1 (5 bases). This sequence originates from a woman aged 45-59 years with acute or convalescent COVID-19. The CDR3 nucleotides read TGTGCCTGGAGTGAAGGGGATATCTACGAGCAGTACTTC. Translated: CAWSEGDIYEQYF.